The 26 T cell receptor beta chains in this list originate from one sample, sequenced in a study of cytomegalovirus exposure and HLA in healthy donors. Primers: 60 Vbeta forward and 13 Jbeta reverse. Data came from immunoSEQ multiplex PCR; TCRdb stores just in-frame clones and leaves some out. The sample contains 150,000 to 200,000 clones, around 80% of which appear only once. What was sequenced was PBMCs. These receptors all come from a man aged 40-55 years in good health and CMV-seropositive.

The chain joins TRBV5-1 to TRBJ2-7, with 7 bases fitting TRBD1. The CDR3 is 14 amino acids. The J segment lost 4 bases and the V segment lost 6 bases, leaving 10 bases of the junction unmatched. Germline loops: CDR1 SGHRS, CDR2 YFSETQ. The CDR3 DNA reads TGCGCCAGCACCCGTTGGCAGGGGGATTACGAGCAGTACTTC. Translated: CASTRWQGDYEQYF.

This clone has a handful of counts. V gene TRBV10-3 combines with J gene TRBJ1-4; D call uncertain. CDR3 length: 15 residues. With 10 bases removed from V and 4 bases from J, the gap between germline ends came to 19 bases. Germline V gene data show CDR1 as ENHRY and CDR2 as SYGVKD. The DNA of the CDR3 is TGTGCCACCCACGGAGGAGGCCGCTATAATGAAAAACTGTTTTTT. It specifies CATHGGGRYNEKLFF.

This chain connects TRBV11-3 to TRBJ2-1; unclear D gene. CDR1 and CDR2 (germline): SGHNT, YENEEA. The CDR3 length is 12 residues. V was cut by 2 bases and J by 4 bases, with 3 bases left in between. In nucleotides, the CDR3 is TGTGCCAGCAGCTTATCTTACAATGAGCAGTTCTTC. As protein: CASSLSYNEQFF.

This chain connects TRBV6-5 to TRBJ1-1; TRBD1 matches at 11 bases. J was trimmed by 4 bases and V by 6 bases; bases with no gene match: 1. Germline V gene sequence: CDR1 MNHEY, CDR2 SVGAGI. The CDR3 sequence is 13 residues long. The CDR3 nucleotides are TGTGCCAGCAGGGACAGGGGGCGCACTGAAGCTTTCTTT. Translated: CASRDRGRTEAFF.

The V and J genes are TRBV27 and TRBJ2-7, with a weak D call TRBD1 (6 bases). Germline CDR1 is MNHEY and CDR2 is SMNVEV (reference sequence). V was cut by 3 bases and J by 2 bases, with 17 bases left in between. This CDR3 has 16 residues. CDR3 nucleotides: TGTGCCAGCAGTTTCCGAAGGGCAGGGGTGCCCTACGAGCAGTACTTC. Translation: CASSFRRAGVPYEQYF.

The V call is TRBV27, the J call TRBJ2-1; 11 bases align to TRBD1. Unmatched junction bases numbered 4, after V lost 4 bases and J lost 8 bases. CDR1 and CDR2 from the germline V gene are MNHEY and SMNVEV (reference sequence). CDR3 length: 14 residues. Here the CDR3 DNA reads TGTGCCAGCAGTTCAGGACAGGGGGCACATGAGCAGTTCTTC. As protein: CASSSGQGAHEQFF.

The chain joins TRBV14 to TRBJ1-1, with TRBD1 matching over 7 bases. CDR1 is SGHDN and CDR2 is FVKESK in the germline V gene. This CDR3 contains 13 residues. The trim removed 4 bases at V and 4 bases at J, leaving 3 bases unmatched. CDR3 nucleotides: TGTGCCAGCAGCCGACAGGGTGGCACTGAAGCTTTCTTT. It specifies CASSRQGGTEAFF.

Here the CDR3 DNA reads TGTGCCAGCAGCCAAGAGTCGGGGTACTACAATGAGCAGTTCTTC. It is translated as CASSQESGYYNEQFF. The gene calls are TRBV4-2 and TRBJ2-1, with D perhaps TRBD2 (5 bases). Trimming shortened V by 0 bases and J by 3 bases, and 9 bases separated the two germline ends. Germline V gives CDR1 LGHNA, CDR2 YNFKEQ. The CDR3 totals 15 residues.

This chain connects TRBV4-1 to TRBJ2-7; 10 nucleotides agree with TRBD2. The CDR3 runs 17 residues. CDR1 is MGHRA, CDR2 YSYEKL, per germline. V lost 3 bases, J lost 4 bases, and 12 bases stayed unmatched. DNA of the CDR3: TGCGCCAGCAGCCACCCAGGGGGCCTAGCGGGAGAGTACGAGCAGTACTTC. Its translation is CASSHPGGLAGEYEQYF.

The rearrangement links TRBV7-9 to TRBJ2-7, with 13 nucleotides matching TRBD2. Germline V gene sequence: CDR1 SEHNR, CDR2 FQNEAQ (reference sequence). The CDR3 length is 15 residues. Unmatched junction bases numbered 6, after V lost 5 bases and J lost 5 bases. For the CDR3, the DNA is TGTGCCAGCAGCGCCCCGGGACTAGCGGGAAACGAGCAGTACTTC. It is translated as CASSAPGLAGNEQYF.

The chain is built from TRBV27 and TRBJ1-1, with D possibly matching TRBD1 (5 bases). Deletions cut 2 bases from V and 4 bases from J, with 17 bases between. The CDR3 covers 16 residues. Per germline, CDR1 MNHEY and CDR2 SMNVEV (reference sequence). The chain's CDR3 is CASSLVGVVVGTEAFF. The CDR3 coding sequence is TGTGCCAGCAGTTTAGTAGGGGTGGTCGTGGGCACTGAAGCTTTCTTT.

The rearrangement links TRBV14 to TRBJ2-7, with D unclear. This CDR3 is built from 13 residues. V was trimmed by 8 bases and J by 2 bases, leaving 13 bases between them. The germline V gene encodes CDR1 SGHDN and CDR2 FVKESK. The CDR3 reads CASSRDSTYEQYF. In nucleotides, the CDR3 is TGTGCCAGCTCACGAGACTCCACCTACGAGCAGTACTTC.

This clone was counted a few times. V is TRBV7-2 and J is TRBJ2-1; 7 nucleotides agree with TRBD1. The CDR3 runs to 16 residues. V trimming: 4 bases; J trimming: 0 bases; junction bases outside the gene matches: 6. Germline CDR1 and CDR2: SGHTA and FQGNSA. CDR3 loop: CASSSRTGRSYNEQFF. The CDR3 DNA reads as TGTGCCAGCAGCTCCAGGACAGGTCGCTCCTACAATGAGCAGTTCTTC.

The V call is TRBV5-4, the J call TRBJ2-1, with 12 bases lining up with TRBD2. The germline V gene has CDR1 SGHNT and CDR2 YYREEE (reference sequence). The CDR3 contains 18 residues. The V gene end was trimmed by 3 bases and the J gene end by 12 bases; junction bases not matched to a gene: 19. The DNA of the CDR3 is TGTGCCAGCAGCTCACCCCCAGGGGGGCTAGCGGGAGGGGGAGGGCAGTTCTTC. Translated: CASSSPPGGLAGGGGQFF.

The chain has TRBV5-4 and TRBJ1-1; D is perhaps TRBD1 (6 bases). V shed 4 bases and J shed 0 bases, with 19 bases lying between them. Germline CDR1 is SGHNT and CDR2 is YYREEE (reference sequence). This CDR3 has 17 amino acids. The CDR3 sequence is CASSLPGHQNMNTEAFF. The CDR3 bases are TGTGCCAGCAGCCTTCCGGGACATCAAAACATGAACACTGAAGCTTTCTTT.

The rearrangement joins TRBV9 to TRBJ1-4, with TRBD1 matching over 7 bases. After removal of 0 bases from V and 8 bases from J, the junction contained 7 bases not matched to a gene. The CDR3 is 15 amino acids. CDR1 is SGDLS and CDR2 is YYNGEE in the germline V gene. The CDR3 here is CASSVGGRGEEKLFF. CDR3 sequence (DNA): TGTGCCAGCAGCGTAGGAGGCAGGGGGGAAGAAAAACTGTTTTTT.

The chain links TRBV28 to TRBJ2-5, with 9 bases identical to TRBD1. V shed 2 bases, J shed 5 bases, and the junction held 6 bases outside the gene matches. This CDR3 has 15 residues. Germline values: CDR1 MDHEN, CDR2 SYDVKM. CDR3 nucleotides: TGTGCCAGCAGTTTAGTAACAGGGGGCCGGGAGACCCAGTACTTC. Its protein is CASSLVTGGRETQYF.

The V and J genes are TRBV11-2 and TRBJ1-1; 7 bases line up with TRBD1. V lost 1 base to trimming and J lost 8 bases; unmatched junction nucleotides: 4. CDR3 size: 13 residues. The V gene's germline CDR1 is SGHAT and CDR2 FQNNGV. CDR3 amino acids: CASSLARDREAFF. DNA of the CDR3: TGTGCCAGCAGCTTAGCCCGGGACAGAGAAGCTTTCTTT.

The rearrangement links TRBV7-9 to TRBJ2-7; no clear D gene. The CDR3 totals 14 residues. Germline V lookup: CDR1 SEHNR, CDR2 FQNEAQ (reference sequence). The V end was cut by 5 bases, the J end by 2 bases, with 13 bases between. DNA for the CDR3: TGTGCCAGCAGCCCGAACTCTGCGACCTACGAGCAGTACTTC. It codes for CASSPNSATYEQYF.

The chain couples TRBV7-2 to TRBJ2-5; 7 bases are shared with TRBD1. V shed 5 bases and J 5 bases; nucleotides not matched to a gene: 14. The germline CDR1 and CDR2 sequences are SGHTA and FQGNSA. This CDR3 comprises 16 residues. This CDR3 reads CASSLRDLGGKETQYF. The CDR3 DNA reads TGTGCCAGCAGCCTCCGAGATTTAGGGGGCAAGGAGACCCAGTACTTC.

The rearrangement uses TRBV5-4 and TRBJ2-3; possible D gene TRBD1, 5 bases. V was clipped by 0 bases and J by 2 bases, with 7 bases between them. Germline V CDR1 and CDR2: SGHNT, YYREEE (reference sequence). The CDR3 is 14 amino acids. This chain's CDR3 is CASSLGQNTDTQYF. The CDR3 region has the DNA TGTGCCAGCAGCTTGGGACAGAACACAGATACGCAGTATTTT. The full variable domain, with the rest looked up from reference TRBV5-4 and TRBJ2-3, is ETGVTQSPTHLIKTRGQQVTLRCSSQSGHNTVSWYQQALGQGPQFIFQYYREEENGRGNFPPRFSGLQFPNYSSELNVNALELDDSALYLCASSLGQNTDTQYFGPGTRLTVL.

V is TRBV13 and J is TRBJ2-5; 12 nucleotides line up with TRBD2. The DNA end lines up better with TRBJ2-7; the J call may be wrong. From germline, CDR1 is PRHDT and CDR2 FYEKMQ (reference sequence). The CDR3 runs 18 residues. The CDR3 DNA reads TGTGCCAGCAGCTTTATCCGGACTAGCGGGATCCAAACCTACGAGCAGTACTTC. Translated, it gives CASSFIRTSGIQTYEQYF.

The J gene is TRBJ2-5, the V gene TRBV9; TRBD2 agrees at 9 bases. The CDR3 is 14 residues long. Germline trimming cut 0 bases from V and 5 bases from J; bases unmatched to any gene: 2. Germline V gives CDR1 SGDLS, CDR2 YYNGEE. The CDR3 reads CASSVGTSEETQYF. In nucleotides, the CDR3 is TGTGCCAGCAGCGTAGGGACTAGCGAGGAGACCCAGTACTTC.

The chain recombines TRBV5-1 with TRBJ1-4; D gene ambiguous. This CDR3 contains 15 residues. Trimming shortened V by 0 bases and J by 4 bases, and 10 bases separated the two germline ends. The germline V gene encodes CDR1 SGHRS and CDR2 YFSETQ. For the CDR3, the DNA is TGCGCCAGCAGCTTGGGGGAGAATTTTAATGAAAAACTGTTTTTT. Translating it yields CASSLGENFNEKLFF.

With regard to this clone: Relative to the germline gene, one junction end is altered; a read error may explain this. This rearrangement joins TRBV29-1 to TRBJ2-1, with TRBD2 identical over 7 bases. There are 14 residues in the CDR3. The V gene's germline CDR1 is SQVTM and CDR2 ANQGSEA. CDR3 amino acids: CSVEAGNPYNEQFF. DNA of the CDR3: TGCAGCGTGGAAGCGGGGAACCCGTACAATGAGCAGTTCTTC.

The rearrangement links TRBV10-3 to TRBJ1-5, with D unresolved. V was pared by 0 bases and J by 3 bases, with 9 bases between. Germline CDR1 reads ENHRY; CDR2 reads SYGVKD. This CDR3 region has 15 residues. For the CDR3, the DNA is TGTGCCATCAGTGAGTCGTCACTCCTCAATCAGCCCCAGCATTTT. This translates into CAISESSLLNQPQHF.